This T cell receptor (beta chain) was identified in a study of cytomegalovirus exposure and HLA in healthy donors. Study-wide points: Through in vitro validation, a few CMV-associated chains were shown to be specific for CMV antigens. TCR beta sequences reportedly predicted the HLA-A and HLA-B alleles of most subjects accurately.

Note on this clone: Its target is not known.

This CDR3 region has 22 residues. Germline lookup yields CDR1 LNHDA and CDR2 SQIVND (reference sequence). The junction had 22 bases not matched to a gene; V was cut back by 1 base and J by 0 bases. A multiplex PCR was run with 60 Vbeta primers and 13 Jbeta primers. Assay: immunoSEQ multiplex PCR; the TCRdb copy retains only in-frame clones and omits some. This listing includes tens of thousands of clones. This receptor was obtained from a man between 45 and 60 years old in good health and CMV-seronegative. The source material was PBMCs. The rearrangement links TRBV19 to TRBJ2-3, with TRBD2 matching over 7 bases. CDR3 residues: CASSIGPRLASRRDPSTDTQYF. CDR3 coding DNA: TGTGCCAGTAGTATAGGTCCACGACTAGCCTCAAGGCGTGACCCTAGCACAGATACGCAGTATTTT.